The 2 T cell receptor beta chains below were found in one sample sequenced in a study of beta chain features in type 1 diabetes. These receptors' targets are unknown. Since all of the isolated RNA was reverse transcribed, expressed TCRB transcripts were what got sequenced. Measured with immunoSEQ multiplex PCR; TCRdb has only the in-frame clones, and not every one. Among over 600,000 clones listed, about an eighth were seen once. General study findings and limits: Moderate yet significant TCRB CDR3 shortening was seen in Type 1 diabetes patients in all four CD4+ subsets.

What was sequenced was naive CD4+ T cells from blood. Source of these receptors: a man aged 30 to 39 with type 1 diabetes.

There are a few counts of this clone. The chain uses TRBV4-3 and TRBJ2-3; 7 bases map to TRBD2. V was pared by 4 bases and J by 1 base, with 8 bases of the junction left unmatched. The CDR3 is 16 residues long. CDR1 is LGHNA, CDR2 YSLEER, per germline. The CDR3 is CASSPNRDYRTDTQYF. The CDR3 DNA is TGCGCCAGCAGCCCCAACCGGGACTACCGCACAGATACGCAGTATTTT.

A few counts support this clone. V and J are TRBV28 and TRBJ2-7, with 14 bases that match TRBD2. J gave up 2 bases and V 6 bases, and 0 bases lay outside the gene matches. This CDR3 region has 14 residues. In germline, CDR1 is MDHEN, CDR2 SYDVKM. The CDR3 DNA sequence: TGTGCCAGCAGGGGACTAGCGGGGGCCTACGAGCAGTACTTC. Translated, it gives CASRGLAGAYEQYF. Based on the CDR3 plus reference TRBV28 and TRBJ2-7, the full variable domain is DVKVTQSSRYLVKRTGEKVFLECVQDMDHENMFWYRQDPGLGLRLIYFSYDVKMKEKGDIPEGYSVSREKKERFSLILESASTNQTSMYLCASRGLAGAYEQYFGPGTRLTVT.